Listed here are 3 T cell receptor beta chains from one sample, sequenced in a study of CD8 T cells in ankylosing spondylitis (dated by TCRdb to 2017 to 2019). Library construction relied on 5' RACE. Sequencing was performed on an Illumina HiSeq 2500. In-frame beta chains were kept once TCRdb had trimmed the public reads at Q25 with fastp and called clones with MiXCR. Each entry merges the rows of one CDR3 protein and shows their most common DNA and genes. The sample profile shows some 37,000 distinct CDR3 sequences; 6% of them were found once. The ten largest clones add up to more than 10% of the sample. The specimen sequenced was blood, either unsorted or a sorted T cell fraction (not recorded which). Every receptor here comes from a male donor with ankylosing spondylitis or in good health (not recorded which).

Ten or more counts support this clonotype. The gene calls are TRBV6-1 and TRBJ2-7, with 9 bases aligning to TRBD2. The CDR3 has 15 amino acids. From germline, CDR1 is MNHNS and CDR2 SASEGT. Trimming cost V 6 bases and J 3 bases; bases outside gene matches: 9. The CDR3 reads CASRPYSGSGYEQYF. In DNA form, the CDR3 reads TGTGCCAGCAGACCATATAGCGGGAGCGGCTACGAGCAGTACTTC.

At least ten counts were recorded for this clonotype. The V gene is TRBV7-9, the J gene TRBJ2-7, with a possible D match to TRBD2 (6 bases). Germline CDR1 reads SEHNR; CDR2 reads FQNEAQ (reference sequence). CDR3 length: 15 residues. Trimming stripped 2 bases from V and 3 bases from J, with 14 bases between. The DNA of the CDR3 is TGTGCCAGCAGCTTATCGGGACTCCTCTTCTACGAGCAGTACTTC. Translation gives CASSLSGLLFYEQYF.

This clonotype was seen ten or more times. The V gene is TRBV5-1, the J gene TRBJ1-2; TRBD1 might be the D (5 bases). The CDR3 contains 14 residues. Germline V gene sequence: CDR1 SGHRS, CDR2 YFSETQ. Trimming removed 3 bases from V and 4 bases from J, with 13 bases in between. CDR3 sequence: CASSYEGRSYGYTF. The CDR3 region has the DNA TGCGCCAGCAGCTACGAGGGGCGCAGCTATGGCTACACCTTC.